This TCR beta chain originates from a study of blood T cell repertoires in COVID-19 (dated by TCRdb to 2019 to 2021). Notes on the research overall: ImmuneRACE Cohort 3 recovered participants were defined by two consecutive negative NP/OP PCR tests, healthcare professional clearance, or symptom resolution. Samples from collaborators originated in the United States, Italy and Spain and spanned both the acute and convalescent phases of COVID-19. The prospective study material was composed of cDNA or gDNA derived from T cells, B-cell-depleted T cells, or PBMCs. The dataset comprised deeply sampled blood TCRbeta repertoires from subjects exposed to, actively infected with, or recovered from COVID-19. The repertoires were released in a freely available public database intended as a resource for research on the immune response to SARS-CoV-2. Samples came from the ongoing ImmuneRACE study (first 160 participants) plus 1,254 subjects from 6 global collaborators. Sample metadata almost always included a de-identified subject ID, COVID-19 status, age in years and sex. Where HLA class I and class II types were available, the types were taken from metadata supplied by the sample provider, not from assay-based typing. Paper-wide results and their limitations: Clinical and demographic metadata were provided uncurated, with the amount varying by source and participant.

TCRbeta CDR3 regions were amplified from genomic DNA using the immunoSEQ Assay, a bias-controlled multiplex PCR. In the source study's methods: The number of nucleated cells in each sample was estimated by amplification of reference gene primers within the assay. Sequence reads were collapsed and filtered to measure the absolute abundance of every unique TCRbeta CDR3 rearrangement. For each sample, productive Simpson clonality was calculated as the square root of Simpson's diversity index over productive rearrangements. This immuneACCESS table, as held by TCRdb, lists in-frame sequences with V and J called but not all clones. Of the missing ones, under half trace to an unresolved V gene in checked studies; the others have no known cause. The V and J calls and clone size were taken over from that table, and D and trimming were inferred from the DNA. The sample includes about 400,000 clones, with about 87% observed a single time. Together, the top ten hold roughly 1.9% of the sample.

Comment on this clone: Its antigen target is currently unknown. No much larger clone is present one base from it, and per-base qualities are unavailable.

In the prospective study, participants were about 18 to 95 years old, resided in about two dozen geographic areas of the United States, and were enrolled through a virtual design. In the prospective study, participants were assigned to cohorts based on the clinical history participants reported in a screening survey and a study questionnaire. In the prospective study, whole blood, serum and a nasopharyngeal or oropharyngeal swab were collected from each participant by mobile phlebotomists. Additional blood draws and questionnaires over an approximately 2-month period could optionally be provided by prospective study participants. Prospective study blood samples were shipped either frozen or at room temperature before DNA extraction. Its CDR3 holds 15 amino acids, cysteine through phenylalanine. The only DNA kept is the CDR3, 45 bases in frame from the first base. CDR1 and CDR2, per the germline V gene (reference sequence), are SGHNT and YYREEE. The junction carries 14 bases between V and J, which are trimmed by 0 bases and 8 bases respectively.

Sequences were obtained from PBMCs or T cells enriched from blood (not recorded which). Here the chain combines TRBV5-4 and TRBJ1-4; TRBD1 might be the D gene, on 5 matching bases. This TCR came from a man between 40 and 49 years old in a cohort exposed to, infected with or recovered from COVID-19 (not recorded which). The CDR3 in this case is CASSLAGGGGEKLFF. DNA sequence: TGTGCCAGCAGCTTGGCCGGGGGAGGAGGAGAAAAACTGTTTTTT.